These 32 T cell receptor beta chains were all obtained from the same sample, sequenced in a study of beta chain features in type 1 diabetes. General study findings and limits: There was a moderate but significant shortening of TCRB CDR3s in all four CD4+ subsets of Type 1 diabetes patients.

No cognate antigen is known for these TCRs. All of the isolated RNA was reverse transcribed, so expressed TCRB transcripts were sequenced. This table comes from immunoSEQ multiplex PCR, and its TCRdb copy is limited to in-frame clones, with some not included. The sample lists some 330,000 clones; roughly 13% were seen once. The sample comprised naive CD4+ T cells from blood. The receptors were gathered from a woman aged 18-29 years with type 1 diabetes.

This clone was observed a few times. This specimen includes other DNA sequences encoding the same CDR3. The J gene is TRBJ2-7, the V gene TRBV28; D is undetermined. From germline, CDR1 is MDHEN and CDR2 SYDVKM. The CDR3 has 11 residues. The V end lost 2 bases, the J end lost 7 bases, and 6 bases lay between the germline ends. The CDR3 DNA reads TGTGCCAGCAGTTTAAGTCGGGAGCAGTACTTC. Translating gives CASSLSREQYF.

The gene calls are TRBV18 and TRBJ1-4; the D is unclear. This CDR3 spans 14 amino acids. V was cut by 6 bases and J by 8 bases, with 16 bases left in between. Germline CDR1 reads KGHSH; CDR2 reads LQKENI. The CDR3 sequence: CASSDSKTFEKLFF. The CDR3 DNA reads TGTGCCAGCTCCGACTCTAAAACCTTCGAAAAACTGTTTTTT.

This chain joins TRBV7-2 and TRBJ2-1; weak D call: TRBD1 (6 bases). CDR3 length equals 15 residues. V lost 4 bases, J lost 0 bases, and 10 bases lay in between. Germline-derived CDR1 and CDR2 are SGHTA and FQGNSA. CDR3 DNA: TGTGCCAGCAGCTACGACAGGAACTCCTACAATGAGCAGTTCTTC. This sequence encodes CASSYDRNSYNEQFF.

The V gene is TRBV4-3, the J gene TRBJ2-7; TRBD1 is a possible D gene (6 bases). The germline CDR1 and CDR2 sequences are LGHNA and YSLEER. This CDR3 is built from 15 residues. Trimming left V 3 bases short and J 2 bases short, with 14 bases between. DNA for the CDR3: TGCGCCAGCAGCCAGGCCCCAGGGGAAACCTACGAGCAGTACTTC. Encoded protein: CASSQAPGETYEQYF.

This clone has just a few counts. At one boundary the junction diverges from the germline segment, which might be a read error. The CDR3 DNA follows: TGTGCCAGCACCTTAGGACTAGCGGGGGTGGATGAGCAGTTCTTC. Residues: CASTLGLAGVDEQFF. The chain joins TRBV11-2 to TRBJ2-1; 13 positions agree with TRBD2. Germline V lookup: CDR1 SGHAT, CDR2 FQNNGV. This CDR3 region has 15 residues. The variable domain in full, completed from reference TRBV11-2 and TRBJ2-1, reads EAGVAQSPRYKIIEKRQSVAFWCNPISGHATLYWYQQILGQGPKLLIQFQNNGVVDDSQLPKDRFSAERLKGVDSTLKIQPAKLEDSAVYLCASTLGLAGVDEQFFGPGTRLTVL.

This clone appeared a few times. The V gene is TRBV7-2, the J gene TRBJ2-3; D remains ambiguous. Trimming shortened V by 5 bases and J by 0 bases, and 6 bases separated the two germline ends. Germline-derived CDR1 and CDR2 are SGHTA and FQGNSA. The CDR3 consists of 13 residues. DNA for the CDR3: TGTGCCAGCAGCCCCACTAGCACAGATACGCAGTATTTT. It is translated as CASSPTSTDTQYF. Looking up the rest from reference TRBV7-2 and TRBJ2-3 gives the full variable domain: GAGVSQSPSNKVTEKGKDVELRCDPISGHTALYWYRQSLGQGLEFLIYFQGNSAPDKSGLPSDRFSAERTGGSVSTLTIQRTQQEDSAVYLCASSPTSTDTQYFGPGTRLTVL.

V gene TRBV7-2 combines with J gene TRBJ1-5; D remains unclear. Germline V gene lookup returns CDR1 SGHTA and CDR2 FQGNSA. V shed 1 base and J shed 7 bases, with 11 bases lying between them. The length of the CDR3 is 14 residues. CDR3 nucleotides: TGTGCCAGCAGCTTAGACAGTTTGACCCAGCCCCAGCATTTT. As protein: CASSLDSLTQPQHF.

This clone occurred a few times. CDR3 sequence: CASSRPREDYEQYF. Written as DNA, the CDR3 is TGTGCCAGCAGTCGACCCCGGGAGGACTACGAGCAGTACTTC. The rearrangement uses TRBV6-6 and TRBJ2-7; 7 bases fit TRBD2. This CDR3 spans 14 amino acids. Germline-derived CDR1 and CDR2 are MNHNY and SVGAGI (reference sequence). V trimming: 5 bases; J trimming: 3 bases; junction bases outside the gene matches: 7.

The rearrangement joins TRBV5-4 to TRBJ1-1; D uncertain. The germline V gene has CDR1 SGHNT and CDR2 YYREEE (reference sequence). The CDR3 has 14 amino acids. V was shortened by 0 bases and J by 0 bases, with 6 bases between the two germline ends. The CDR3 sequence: CASSLGGMNTEAFF. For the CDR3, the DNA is TGTGCCAGCAGCTTGGGCGGTATGAACACTGAAGCTTTCTTT. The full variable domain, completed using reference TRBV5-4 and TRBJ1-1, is ETGVTQSPTHLIKTRGQQVTLRCSSQSGHNTVSWYQQALGQGPQFIFQYYREEENGRGNFPPRFSGLQFPNYSSELNVNALELDDSALYLCASSLGGMNTEAFFGQGTRLTVV.

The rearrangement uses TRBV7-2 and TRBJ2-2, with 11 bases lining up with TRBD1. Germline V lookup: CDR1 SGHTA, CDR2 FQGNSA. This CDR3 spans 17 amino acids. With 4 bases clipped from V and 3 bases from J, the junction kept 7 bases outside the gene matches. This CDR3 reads CASSSWTGGRYTGELFF. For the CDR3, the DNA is TGTGCCAGCAGCTCCTGGACAGGGGGCCGGTACACCGGGGAGCTGTTTTTT.

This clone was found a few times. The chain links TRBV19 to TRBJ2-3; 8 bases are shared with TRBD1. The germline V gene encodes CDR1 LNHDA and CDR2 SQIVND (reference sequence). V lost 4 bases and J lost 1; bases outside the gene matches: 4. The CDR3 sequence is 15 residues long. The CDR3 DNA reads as TGTGCCAGTAGTACAGGACAGGGACGCACAGATACGCAGTATTTT. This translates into CASSTGQGRTDTQYF. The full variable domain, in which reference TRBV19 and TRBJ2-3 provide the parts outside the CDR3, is DGGITQSPKYLFRKEGQNVTLSCEQNLNHDAMYWYRQDPGQGLRLIYYSQIVNDFQKGDIAEGYSVSREKKESFPLTVTSAQKNPTAFYLCASSTGQGRTDTQYFGPGTRLTVL.

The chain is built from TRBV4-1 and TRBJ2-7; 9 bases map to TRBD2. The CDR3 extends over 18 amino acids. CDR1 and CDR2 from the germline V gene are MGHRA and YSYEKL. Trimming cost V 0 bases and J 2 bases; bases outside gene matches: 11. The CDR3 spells CASSQESLSASGTYEQYF. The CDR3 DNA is TGCGCCAGCAGCCAAGAATCCTTAAGCGCTAGCGGGACCTACGAGCAGTACTTC.

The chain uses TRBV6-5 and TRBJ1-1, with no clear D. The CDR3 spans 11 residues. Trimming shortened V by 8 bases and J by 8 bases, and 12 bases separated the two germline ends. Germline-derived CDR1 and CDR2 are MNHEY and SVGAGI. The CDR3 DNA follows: TGTGCCAGCGGAGGCCGCGAAGAAGCTTTCTTT. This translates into CASGGREEAFF.

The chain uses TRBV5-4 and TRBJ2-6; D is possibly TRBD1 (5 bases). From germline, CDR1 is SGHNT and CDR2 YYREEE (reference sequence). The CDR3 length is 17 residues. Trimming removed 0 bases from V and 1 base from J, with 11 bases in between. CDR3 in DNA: TGTGCCAGCAGCTTGGCCCAGGGAACTTCTGGGGCCAACGTCCTGACTTTC. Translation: CASSLAQGTSGANVLTF.

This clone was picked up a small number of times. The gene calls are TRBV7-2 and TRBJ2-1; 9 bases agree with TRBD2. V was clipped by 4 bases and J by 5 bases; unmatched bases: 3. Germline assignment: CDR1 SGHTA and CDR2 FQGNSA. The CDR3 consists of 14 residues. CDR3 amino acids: CASSYQRGDNEQFF. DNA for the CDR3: TGTGCCAGCAGCTACCAGCGGGGGGACAATGAGCAGTTCTTC.

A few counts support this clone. CDR3 sequence reads: CASIGQGIPYEQYF. The CDR3 DNA follows: TGTGCCAGCATCGGACAGGGGATACCCTACGAGCAGTACTTC. V is TRBV11-2 and J is TRBJ2-7, with 9 bases identical to TRBD1. J lost 2 bases, V lost 7 bases, and 6 bases had no gene match. This CDR3 comprises 14 residues. The V gene's germline CDR1 is SGHAT and CDR2 FQNNGV.

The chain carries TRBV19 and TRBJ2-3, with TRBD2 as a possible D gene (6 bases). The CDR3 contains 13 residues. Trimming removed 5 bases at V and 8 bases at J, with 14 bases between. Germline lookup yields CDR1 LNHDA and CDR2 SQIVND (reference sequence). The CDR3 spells CASSPRGTGTQYF. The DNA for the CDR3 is TGTGCCAGTAGTCCCCGGGGGACGGGTACGCAGTATTTT.

CDR3 in amino acids: CASSDWTSDKETQYF. The CDR3 DNA sequence: TGTGCCAGCAGTGACTGGACTAGCGACAAAGAGACCCAGTACTTC. The chain links TRBV25-1 to TRBJ2-5, with 9 bases fitting TRBD2. V trimming: 3 bases; J trimming: 3 bases; junction bases outside the gene matches: 5. Germline-derived CDR1 and CDR2 are MGHDK and SYGVNS. The CDR3 has 15 amino acids.

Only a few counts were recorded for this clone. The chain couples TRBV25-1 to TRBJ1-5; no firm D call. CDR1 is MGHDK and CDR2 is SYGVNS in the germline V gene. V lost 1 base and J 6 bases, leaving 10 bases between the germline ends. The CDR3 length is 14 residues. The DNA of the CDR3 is TGTGCCAGCAGTGAATCGGGGAGGAGTCAGCCCCAGCATTTT. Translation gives CASSESGRSQPQHF. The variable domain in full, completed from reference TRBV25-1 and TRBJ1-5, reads EADIYQTPRYLVIGTGKKITLECSQTMGHDKMYWYQQDPGMELHLIHYSYGVNSTEKGDLSSESTVSRIRTEHFPLTLESARPSHTSQYLCASSESGRSQPQHFGDGTRLSIL.

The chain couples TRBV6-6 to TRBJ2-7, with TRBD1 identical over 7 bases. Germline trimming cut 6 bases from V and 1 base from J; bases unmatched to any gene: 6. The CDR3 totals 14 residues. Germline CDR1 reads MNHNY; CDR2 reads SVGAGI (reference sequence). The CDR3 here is CASSPDRASYEQYF. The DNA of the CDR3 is TGTGCCAGCAGCCCCGACAGGGCATCCTACGAGCAGTACTTC.

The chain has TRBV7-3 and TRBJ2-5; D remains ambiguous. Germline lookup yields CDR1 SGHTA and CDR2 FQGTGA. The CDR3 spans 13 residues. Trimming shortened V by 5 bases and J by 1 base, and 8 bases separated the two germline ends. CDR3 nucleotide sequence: TGTGCCAGCAGCGTATCGTCCCAAGAGACCCAGTACTTC. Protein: CASSVSSQETQYF.

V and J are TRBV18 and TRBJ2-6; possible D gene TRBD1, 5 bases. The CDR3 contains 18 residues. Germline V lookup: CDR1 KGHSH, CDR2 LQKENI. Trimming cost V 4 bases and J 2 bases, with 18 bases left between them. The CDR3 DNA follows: TGTGCCAGCTCACTTGTTTGGGTTCAGGGTACTGGGGCCAACGTCCTGACTTTC. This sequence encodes CASSLVWVQGTGANVLTF.

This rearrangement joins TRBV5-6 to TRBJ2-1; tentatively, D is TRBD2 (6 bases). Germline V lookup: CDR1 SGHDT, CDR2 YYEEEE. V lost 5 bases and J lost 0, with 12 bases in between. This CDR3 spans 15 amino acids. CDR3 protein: CASRIGGSSYNEQFF. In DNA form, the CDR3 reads TGTGCCAGCAGGATTGGGGGGAGCTCCTACAATGAGCAGTTCTTC. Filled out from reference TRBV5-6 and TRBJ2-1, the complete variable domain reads DAGVTQSPTHLIKTRGQQVTLRCSPKSGHDTVSWYQQALGQGPQFIFQYYEEEERQRGNFPDRFSGHQFPNYSSELNVNALLLGDSALYLCASRIGGSSYNEQFFGPGTRLTVL.

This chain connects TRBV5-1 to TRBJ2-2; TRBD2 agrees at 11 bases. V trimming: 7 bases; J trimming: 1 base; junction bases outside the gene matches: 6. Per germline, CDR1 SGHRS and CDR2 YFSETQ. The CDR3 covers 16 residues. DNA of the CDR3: TGCGCCAGCTTGCCACTAGCGGGGGTGAACACCGGGGAGCTGTTTTTT. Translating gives CASLPLAGVNTGELFF.

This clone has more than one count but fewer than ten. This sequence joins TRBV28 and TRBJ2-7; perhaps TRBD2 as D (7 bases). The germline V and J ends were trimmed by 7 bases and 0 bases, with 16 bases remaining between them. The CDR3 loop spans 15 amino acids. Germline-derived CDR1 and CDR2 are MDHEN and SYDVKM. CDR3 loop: CASTRGGTYSYEQYF. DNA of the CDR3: TGTGCCAGCACCCGGGGAGGGACATACTCCTACGAGCAGTACTTC.

CDR3 sequence: CATSRAGTGVYEQYF. CDR3 sequence (DNA): TGTGCCACCAGCAGAGCCGGGACAGGGGTCTACGAGCAGTACTTC. The chain uses TRBV15 and TRBJ2-7, with 10 bases matching TRBD1. This CDR3 has 15 amino acids. Germline CDR1 and CDR2: LNHNV and YYDKDF (reference sequence). J lost 3 bases, V lost 1 base, and 3 bases had no gene match.

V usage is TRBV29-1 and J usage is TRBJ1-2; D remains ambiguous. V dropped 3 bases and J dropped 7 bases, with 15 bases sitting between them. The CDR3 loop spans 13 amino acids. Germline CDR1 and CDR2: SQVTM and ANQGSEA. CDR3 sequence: CSVEAGRFLGYTF. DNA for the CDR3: TGCAGCGTTGAGGCCGGGAGGTTTCTTGGCTACACCTTC.

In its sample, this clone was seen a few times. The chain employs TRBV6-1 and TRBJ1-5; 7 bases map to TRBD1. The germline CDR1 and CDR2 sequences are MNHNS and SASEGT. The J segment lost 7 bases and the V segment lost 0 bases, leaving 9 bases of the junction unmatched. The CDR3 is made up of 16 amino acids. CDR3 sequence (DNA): TGTGCCAGCAGTGAAGCGGGAACAGGGGTCGGGCAGCCCCAGCATTTT. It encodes CASSEAGTGVGQPQHF.

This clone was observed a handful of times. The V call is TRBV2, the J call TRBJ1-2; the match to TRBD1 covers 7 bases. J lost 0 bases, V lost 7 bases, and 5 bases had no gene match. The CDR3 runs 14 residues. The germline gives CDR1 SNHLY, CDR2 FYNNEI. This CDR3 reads CASKGATANYGYTF. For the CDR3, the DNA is TGTGCCAGCAAGGGGGCGACAGCTAACTATGGCTACACCTTC.

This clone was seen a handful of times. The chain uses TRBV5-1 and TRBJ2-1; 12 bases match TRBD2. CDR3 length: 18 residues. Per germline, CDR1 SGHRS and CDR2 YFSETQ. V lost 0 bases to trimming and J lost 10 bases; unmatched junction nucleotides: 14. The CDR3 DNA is TGCGCCAGCAGCTTGGACCCGACACTAGCGGGAGGCGGGAACGAGCAGTTCTTC. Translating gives CASSLDPTLAGGGNEQFF. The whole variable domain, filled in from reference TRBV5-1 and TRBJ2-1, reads KAGVTQTPRYLIKTRGQQVTLSCSPISGHRSVSWYQQTPGQGLQFLFEYFSETQRNKGNFPGRFSGRQFSNSRSEMNVSTLELGDSALYLCASSLDPTLAGGGNEQFFGPGTRLTVL.

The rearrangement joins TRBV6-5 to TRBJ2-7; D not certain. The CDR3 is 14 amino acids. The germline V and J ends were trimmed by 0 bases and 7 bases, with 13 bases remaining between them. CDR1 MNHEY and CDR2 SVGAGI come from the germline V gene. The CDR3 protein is CASSYSGPSWEQYF. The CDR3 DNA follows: TGTGCCAGCAGTTACTCGGGCCCTTCATGGGAGCAGTACTTC.

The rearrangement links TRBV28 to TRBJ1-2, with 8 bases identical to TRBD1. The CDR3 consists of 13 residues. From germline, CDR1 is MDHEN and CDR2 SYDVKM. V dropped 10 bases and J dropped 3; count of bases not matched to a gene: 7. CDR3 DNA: TGTGCCACCTCCCAGGGGGCGGACTATGGCTACACCTTC. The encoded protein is CATSQGADYGYTF.